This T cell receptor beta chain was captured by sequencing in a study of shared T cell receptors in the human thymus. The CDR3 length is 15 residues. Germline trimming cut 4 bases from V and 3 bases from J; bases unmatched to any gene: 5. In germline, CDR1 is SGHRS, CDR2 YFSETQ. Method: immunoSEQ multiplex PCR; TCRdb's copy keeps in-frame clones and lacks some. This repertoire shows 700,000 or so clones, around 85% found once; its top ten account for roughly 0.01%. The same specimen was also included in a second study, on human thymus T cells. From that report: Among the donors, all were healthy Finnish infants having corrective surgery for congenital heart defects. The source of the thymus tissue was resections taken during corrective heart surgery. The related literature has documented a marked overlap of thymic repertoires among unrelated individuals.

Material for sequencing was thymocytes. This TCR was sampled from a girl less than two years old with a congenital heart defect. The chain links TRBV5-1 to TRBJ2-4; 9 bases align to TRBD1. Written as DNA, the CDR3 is TGCGCCAGCAGCCCGGGGACAGGGAACAAAAACATTCAGTACTTC. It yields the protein CASSPGTGNKNIQYF. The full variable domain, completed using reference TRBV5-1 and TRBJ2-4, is KAGVTQTPRYLIKTRGQQVTLSCSPISGHRSVSWYQQTPGQGLQFLFEYFSETQRNKGNFPGRFSGRQFSNSRSEMNVSTLELGDSALYLCASSPGTGNKNIQYFGAGTRLSVL.